This T cell receptor (beta chain) was sequenced during a study of T-cell reconstitution after alpha-beta-depleted transplantation in children. The CDR3 has 15 residues. Trimming took off 4 bases at V and 0 bases at J, with 13 bases between the two ends. From germline, CDR1 is SQVTM and CDR2 ANQGSEA. Preparation of the TCRbeta library was carried out with unique molecular identifiers. TCRdb analysed the PCR reads with MiXCR anew, one entry per CDR3 protein. The sample shows about 500,000 distinct CDR3 sequences, around a third of them seen only once. J is TRBJ2-1 and V is TRBV29-1; TRBD2 might be the D (7 bases). The material was PBMCs from the stem cell graft donor, obtained from the stem cell graft. The receptor comes from a human donor who donated a stem cell graft to a child with aplastic anemia. In DNA form, the CDR3 reads TGCAGCGTTGGGGGAGGGGGGGGCTCCTACAATGAGCAGTTCTTC. It is translated as CSVGGGGGSYNEQFF.